This TCR beta chain appears in the sequencing data of a study of type 1 and type 2 diabetes patients. On the study more broadly: Sequencing for the whole study yielded about 20 million paired-end reads.

The V end was cut by 5 bases, the J end by 1 base, with 8 bases between. The CDR3 has 13 amino acids. The germline gives CDR1 SGHVS, CDR2 FQNEAQ. This clonotype was recorded many times. Its target is unknown. All diabetic donors were classified as either type 1 or type 2 diabetes. Genomic DNA was the PCR template. Multiplex PCR with 30 forward and 13 reverse primers amplified the TCR beta CDR3. TCRdb reanalysed the multiplex PCR reads using MiXCR and keeps one entry per CDR3 protein. This repertoire shows 250,000 or so distinct CDR3 sequences, more than 45% found once; its top ten account for around 15%. Regarding the study as a whole: Type 1 diabetes repertoires were significantly less diverse than type 2 diabetes ones. Type 2 diabetes and control V and J usage correlated highly, around 0.97.

The rearrangement joins TRBV7-8 to TRBJ1-1, with D maybe TRBD1 (5 bases). The receptor's source is a young man with type 2 diabetes. Sequencing was carried out using peripheral blood mononuclear cells (PBMCs). CDR3 region: CASSGHRNTEAFF. CDR3 sequence (DNA): TGTGCCAGCAGCGGACACAGGAACACTGAAGCTTTCTTT. Supplemented by reference TRBV7-8 and TRBJ1-1, the full variable domain reads GAGVSQSPRYKVAKRGQDVALRCDPISGHVSLFWYQQALGQGPEFLTYFQNEAQLDKSGLPSDRFFAERPEGSVSTLKIQRTQQEDSAVYLCASSGHRNTEAFFGQGTRLTVV.